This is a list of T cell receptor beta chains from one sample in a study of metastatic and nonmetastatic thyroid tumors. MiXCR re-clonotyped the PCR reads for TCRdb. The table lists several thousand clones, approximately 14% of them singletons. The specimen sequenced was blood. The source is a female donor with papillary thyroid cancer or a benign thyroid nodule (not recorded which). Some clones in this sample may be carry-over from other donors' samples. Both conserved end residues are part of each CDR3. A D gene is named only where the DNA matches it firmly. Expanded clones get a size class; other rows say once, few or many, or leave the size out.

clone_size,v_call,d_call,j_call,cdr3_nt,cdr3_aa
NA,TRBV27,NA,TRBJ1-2,TGTGCCAGCAGTTTCCGTGACAGAGACTATGGCTACACCTTC,CASSFRDRDYGYTF
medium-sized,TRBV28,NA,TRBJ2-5,TGTGCCAGCAGTTTAAGTAGGCGGTACCAAGAGACCCAGTACTTC,CASSLSRRYQETQYF
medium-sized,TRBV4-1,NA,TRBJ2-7,TGCGCCAGCAGCCATTCGATGGGTCGGGGCACCTACGAGCAGTACTTC,CASSHSMGRGTYEQYF
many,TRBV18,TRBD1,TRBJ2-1,TGTGCCAGCTCACCGGGTGAGACAGGGAAGGAGCAGTTCTTC,CASSPGETGKEQFF
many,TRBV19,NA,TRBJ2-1,TGTGCCAGTAACATAGGCCCCAGCGGGTTAGGGAATGAGCAGTTCTTC,CASNIGPSGLGNEQFF
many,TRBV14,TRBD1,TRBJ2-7,TGTGCCAGCAGCCAGACCGGGGACAGGGGATATTACGAGCAGTACTTC,CASSQTGDRGYYEQYF
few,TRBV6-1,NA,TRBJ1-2,TGTGCCAGCATCAAAACGGACCGACGAGTCTACACCTTC,CASIKTDRRVYTF
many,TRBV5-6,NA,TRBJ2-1,TGTGCCAGCAGCCGTTACAATGAGCAGTTCTTC,CASSRYNEQFF
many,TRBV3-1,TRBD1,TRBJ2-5,TGTGCCAGCAGGCCGAACCGGGACAGAAAAGAGACCCAGTACTTC,CASRPNRDRKETQYF
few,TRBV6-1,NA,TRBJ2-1,TGTCGGGCCGAGGAGATAAATGAGCAGTTCTTC,CRAEEINEQFF
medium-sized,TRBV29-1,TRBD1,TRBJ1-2,TGCAGCGTTGGGACAGGGCCTAACTATGGCTACACCTTC,CSVGTGPNYGYTF
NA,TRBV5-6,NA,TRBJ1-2,TGTGCCAGCAGCTTTGGCAGCTCTTATGGCTACACCTTC,CASSFGSSYGYTF
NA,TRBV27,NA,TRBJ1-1,TGTGCCAGCAGTTTAGGGGTCTACACTGAAGCTTTCTTT,CASSLGVYTEAFF
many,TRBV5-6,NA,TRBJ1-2,TGTGCCAGCAGCAAGTGGGGGGCGAACTATGGCTACACCTTC,CASSKWGANYGYTF
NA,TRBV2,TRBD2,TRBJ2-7,TGTGCCAGCAGCATCCGGACTAGCGCCTCCTACGAGCAGTACTTC,CASSIRTSASYEQYF
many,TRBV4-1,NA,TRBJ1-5,TGCGCCAGCAGCGCAAGCAGGGACTCTATCAATAGCAATCAGCCCCAGCATTTT,CASSASRDSINSNQPQHF
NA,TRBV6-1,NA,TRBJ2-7,TGTGCCAGCAGTGAAGCCCTCGGTCAGGCCTACGAGCATTACTTC,CASSEALGQAYEHYF
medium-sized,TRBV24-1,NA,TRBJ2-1,TGTGCCACCAGTGATCCATCCGGGACTTCCTACAATGAGCAGTTCTTC,CATSDPSGTSYNEQFF
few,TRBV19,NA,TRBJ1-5,TGTGCCTGTAGTCGGGGTTCCGATCAGCCCCAGCATTTT,CACSRGSDQPQHF
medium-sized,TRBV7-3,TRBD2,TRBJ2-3,TGTGCCAGCAGCTTAAGTGGGACTAGCGGGAGGGCAGATACGCAGTATTTT,CASSLSGTSGRADTQYF